One and the same sample provided the 10 T cell receptor beta chains below, sequenced in a study of graft-versus-host responses after intestinal transplantation. No cognate antigen is known for these TCRs. Sequenced by immunoSEQ multiplex PCR; TCRdb stores in-frame clones only, minus some. The sample has over 100,000 clones; 90% to 95% are singletons. Sequenced here: unstimulated CD4+ T cells sorted from spleen or lymph node cells, sampled before intestinal transplant. These receptors all come from a human donor who received an intestinal transplant.

The chain joins TRBV7-3 to TRBJ2-1, with 8 bases identical to TRBD2. The CDR3 is 15 amino acids. The V and J ends lost 5 bases and 0 bases, in that order; junction bases with no gene match: 3. Germline V lookup: CDR1 SGHTA, CDR2 FQGTGA. CDR3 amino acids: CASSGSGSSYNEQFF. CDR3 sequence (DNA): TGTGCCAGCAGCGGAAGCGGGAGCTCCTACAATGAGCAGTTCTTC.

The CDR3 nucleotides read TGCACCAGCAGCCAAGCTTACGGCCGGAAAAACACTGAAGCTTTCTTT. Translated: CTSSQAYGRKNTEAFF. The chain employs TRBV1 and TRBJ1-1. TRBV1 is a documented pseudogene. The length of the CDR3 is 16 residues.

CDR3 protein: CASSFTTTGRETQYF. The CDR3 bases are TGTGCCAGCAGTTTCACCACGACAGGGCGAGAGACCCAGTACTTC. The chain joins TRBV27 to TRBJ2-5, with TRBD1 identical over 7 bases. The V gene end was trimmed by 3 bases and the J gene end by 4 bases; junction bases not matched to a gene: 8. The CDR3 is made up of 15 amino acids. Germline V gene data show CDR1 as MNHEY and CDR2 as SMNVEV (reference sequence).

The chain couples TRBV14 to TRBJ2-1; D gene unclear. Trimming removed 3 bases at V and 0 bases at J, with 6 bases between. CDR3 length equals 14 residues. Germline V gene sequence: CDR1 SGHDN, CDR2 FVKESK. This chain's CDR3 is CASSHVPSYNEQFF. CDR3 coding DNA: TGTGCCAGCAGCCATGTCCCCTCCTACAATGAGCAGTTCTTC.

The V and J genes are TRBV9 and TRBJ2-3; TRBD2 might be the D (6 bases). Per germline, CDR1 SGDLS and CDR2 YYNGEE. V was shortened by 4 bases and J by 2 bases, with 11 bases between the two germline ends. This CDR3 is built from 14 residues. The DNA of the CDR3 is TGTGCCAGCAGCCCCGGGACTTTCACAGATACGCAGTATTTT. Residues: CASSPGTFTDTQYF.

This clone was found once. This sequence joins TRBV9 and TRBJ2-1; 10 positions match TRBD2. V dropped 0 bases and J dropped 3; count of bases not matched to a gene: 12. The V gene's germline CDR1 is SGDLS and CDR2 YYNGEE. The CDR3 sequence is 19 residues long. In DNA, the CDR3 is TGTGCCAGCAGCGTAGTGGGGACAGCTAGCGGGAGAGGCTACAATGAGCAGTTCTTC. This gives the protein CASSVVGTASGRGYNEQFF.

The chain recombines TRBV5-1 with TRBJ2-1; D is uncertain. Germline V gene lookup returns CDR1 SGHRS and CDR2 YFSETQ. CDR3 length: 15 amino acids. The V end was cut by 1 base, the J end by 10 bases, with 18 bases between. CDR3 loop: CASSLQTGGSSEQFF. CDR3 DNA: TGCGCCAGCAGCTTGCAGACGGGTGGGTCGTCAGAGCAGTTCTTC.

This chain uses TRBV6-5 with TRBJ2-3, with D unclear. CDR1 is MNHEY and CDR2 is SVGAGI in the germline V gene. This CDR3 has 14 amino acids. V lost 0 bases, J lost 2 bases, and 6 bases lay in between. CDR3 protein: CASSYSSITDTQYF. DNA of the CDR3: TGTGCCAGCAGTTACTCGTCTATCACAGATACGCAGTATTTT.

V gene TRBV28 combines with J gene TRBJ2-4; TRBD1 is a possible D gene (6 bases). The germline V and J ends were trimmed by 5 bases and 7 bases, with 12 bases remaining between them. This CDR3 is 13 amino acids long. From germline, CDR1 is MDHEN and CDR2 SYDVKM. The CDR3 sequence: CASSGQGPNIQYF. Here the CDR3 DNA reads TGTGCCAGCAGTGGTCAGGGGCCCAACATTCAGTACTTC.

The chain recombines TRBV5-1 with TRBJ2-7; 9 bases fit TRBD1. Unmatched junction bases numbered 11, after V lost 4 bases and J lost 3 bases. The CDR3 is 16 amino acids. Per germline, CDR1 SGHRS and CDR2 YFSETQ. In nucleotides, the CDR3 is TGCGCCAGCAGCCCCAGGTCCGGGACAGGGTTCTACGAGCAGTACTTC. Residues: CASSPRSGTGFYEQYF.